The table lists the clone carrying this T cell receptor (beta chain) with many counts. Germline V gene data show CDR1 as SGDLS and CDR2 as YYNGEE. The V and J ends lost 0 bases and 4 bases respectively, with 11 bases between them. This CDR3 is built from 15 residues. This specimen belongs to a study of Graves' ophthalmopathy and Graves' hyperthyroidism. The authors amplified TCR beta CDR3 regions, and they did so from RNA transcripts for repertoire sequencing. The first round was an RT-PCR with HTBI primers, and the second round was a multiplex PCR. MiXCR, applied by TCRdb to the multiplex PCR reads, yields one record per CDR3 protein. Of roughly 500,000 distinct CDR3 sequences listed, under 15% are singletons.

Sequenced input: blood. This TCR derives from a woman between 25 and 40 years old with Graves' ophthalmopathy. The J gene is TRBJ1-3, the V gene TRBV9; D unresolved. DNA of the CDR3: TGTGCCAGCAGCGTAGATGTAGGCGGAGGAAACACCATATATTTT. It translates to CASSVDVGGGNTIYF.